A single sample is the source of the 17 T cell receptor beta chains below, sequenced in a study of siplizumab effects on memory and regulatory T cells. The data were produced by immunoSEQ multiplex PCR, yet TCRdb's version contains in-frame clones alone and is incomplete. There are about 57,000 clones in the sample; less than 90% occur only once, and 3% to 4% lies in the top ten. The specimen sequenced was memory CD4+ T cells sorted from blood. The receptors were sampled from a human donor in good health.

The chain uses TRBV2 and TRBJ2-7; tentatively, D is TRBD1 or TRBD2 (5 bases each). The CDR3 consists of 13 residues. The V gene's germline CDR1 is SNHLY and CDR2 FYNNEI. With 4 bases removed from V and 1 base from J, the gap between germline ends came to 8 bases. CDR3 DNA sequence: TGTGCCAGCAGTGGTGAGGGGTCCTACGAGCAGTACTTC. Translation gives CASSGEGSYEQYF.

The chain carries TRBV19 and TRBJ2-7, with D uncertain. The germline CDR1 and CDR2 sequences are LNHDA and SQIVND (reference sequence). Trimming pared 9 bases from V and 10 bases from J, leaving 19 bases between. This CDR3 spans 12 amino acids. CDR3 amino acids: CASRNRFGPQYF. The CDR3 DNA is TGTGCCAGCAGGAACAGATTCGGGCCCCAGTACTTC.

The V and J genes are TRBV7-2 and TRBJ1-4, with 11 bases identical to TRBD1. Germline V CDR1 and CDR2: SGHTA, FQGNSA. Unmatched junction bases numbered 13, after V lost 5 bases and J lost 8 bases. The CDR3 runs 17 residues. This CDR3 is CASSPRGTGGYGEKLFF. DNA for the CDR3: TGTGCCAGCAGCCCTAGAGGGACAGGGGGTTATGGGGAAAAACTGTTTTTT.

The chain couples TRBV2 to TRBJ2-5; D is ambiguous. The CDR3 totals 14 residues. With 7 bases removed from V and 2 bases from J, the gap between germline ends came to 14 bases. The germline V gene has CDR1 SNHLY and CDR2 FYNNEI. The CDR3 loop reads CASTPPEPQETQYF. Written as DNA, the CDR3 is TGTGCCAGCACCCCCCCGGAACCGCAAGAGACCCAGTACTTC.

This sequence joins TRBV2 and TRBJ2-3; 8 bases fit TRBD2. The germline gives CDR1 SNHLY, CDR2 FYNNEI. With 6 bases clipped from V and 2 bases from J, the junction kept 7 bases outside the gene matches. The CDR3 length is 15 residues. The CDR3 DNA sequence: TGTGCCAGCAGACAAATAGCGGGAATCACAGATACGCAGTATTTT. Encoded protein: CASRQIAGITDTQYF.

The V call is TRBV27, the J call TRBJ1-2; D remains unclear. Germline V lookup: CDR1 MNHEY, CDR2 SMNVEV (reference sequence). Trimming stripped 6 bases from V and 8 bases from J, with 22 bases between. The CDR3 length is 15 residues. In nucleotides, the CDR3 is TGTGCCAGCAGCCCTACGGCGTCCCCGTCTAAGGGCTACACCTTC. Translation: CASSPTASPSKGYTF.

This clone was counted a few times. This chain uses TRBV7-9 with TRBJ2-3; 8 bases match TRBD1. The CDR3 spans 16 residues. V was clipped by 5 bases and J by 1 base; unmatched bases: 8. The germline V gene encodes CDR1 SEHNR and CDR2 FQNEAQ (reference sequence). CDR3: CASSKTGAARTDTQYF. CDR3 coding DNA: TGTGCCAGCAGCAAGACAGGGGCAGCCCGCACAGATACGCAGTATTTT.

The chain links TRBV18 to TRBJ1-5, with 9 bases identical to TRBD1. Per the germline V gene, CDR1 is KGHSH and CDR2 is LQKENI. Unmatched junction bases numbered 7, after V lost 4 bases and J lost 3 bases. The CDR3 totals 16 residues. DNA of the CDR3: TGTGCCAGCTCACAGGAGGGACAGGGTTTCAATCAGCCCCAGCATTTT. Its translation is CASSQEGQGFNQPQHF.

The chain has TRBV18 and TRBJ2-5; 13 bases are shared with TRBD2. Germline assignment: CDR1 KGHSH and CDR2 LQKENI. CDR3 length equals 16 residues. V dropped 4 bases and J dropped 3; count of bases not matched to a gene: 5. The CDR3 region has the DNA TGTGCCAGCTCACTTCAACTAGCGGGAGGGGAAGAGACCCAGTACTTC. This gives the protein CASSLQLAGGEETQYF.

The chain is built from TRBV5-1 and TRBJ2-1; D is possibly TRBD1 (5 bases). The CDR3 extends over 15 amino acids. Germline values: CDR1 SGHRS, CDR2 YFSETQ. V was clipped by 0 bases and J by 8 bases, with 15 bases between them. The CDR3 here is CASSLEGRRADEQFF. In nucleotides, the CDR3 is TGCGCCAGCAGCTTGGAGGGGCGCAGGGCCGATGAGCAGTTCTTC.

This sequence joins TRBV29-1 and TRBJ2-5; 9 positions match TRBD1. The germline V gene has CDR1 SQVTM and CDR2 ANQGSEA. The CDR3 sequence is 13 residues long. Germline trimming cut 4 bases from V and 4 bases from J; bases unmatched to any gene: 4. The CDR3 spells CSVVQGAGETQYF. The CDR3 DNA is TGCAGCGTTGTACAGGGGGCTGGAGAGACCCAGTACTTC.

This chain uses TRBV30 with TRBJ1-1, with D unresolved. The V gene's germline CDR1 is GTSNPN and CDR2 SVGIG (reference sequence). V was shortened by 0 bases and J by 5 bases, with 13 bases between the two germline ends. The CDR3 spans 14 residues. The CDR3 spells CAWSVLGKMTEAFF. The CDR3 region has the DNA TGTGCCTGGAGTGTACTGGGGAAAATGACTGAAGCTTTCTTT.

The chain employs TRBV6-1 and TRBJ2-5; 9 positions match TRBD2. This CDR3 is 14 amino acids long. Germline-derived CDR1 and CDR2 are MNHNS and SASEGT. V gave up 7 bases and J gave up 7 bases; unmatched junction bases: 10. CDR3 nucleotides: TGTGCCAGCATGCCCCTTAGCGGGGGCGTGACCCAGTACTTC. As protein: CASMPLSGGVTQYF.

The J gene is TRBJ2-7, the V gene TRBV6-6; 9 positions agree with TRBD2. The V gene's germline CDR1 is MNHNY and CDR2 SVGAGI (reference sequence). Trimming cost V 2 bases and J 5 bases; bases outside gene matches: 4. CDR3 length equals 14 residues. The CDR3 here is CASSYQTSGNEQYF. CDR3 nucleotides: TGTGCCAGCAGTTACCAGACTAGCGGCAACGAGCAGTACTTC.

The chain has TRBV28 and TRBJ1-2; D call uncertain. The germline CDR1 and CDR2 sequences are MDHEN and SYDVKM. Trimming pared 1 base from V and 7 bases from J, leaving 16 bases between. The CDR3 extends over 15 amino acids. CDR3 amino acids: CASSLSTGKVPGYTF. The CDR3 coding sequence is TGTGCCAGCAGTTTATCAACCGGGAAAGTGCCTGGCTACACCTTC.

The V and J genes are TRBV9 and TRBJ2-2; D unresolved. This CDR3 has 12 amino acids. V shed 6 bases and J shed 5 bases, with 8 bases lying between them. CDR1 is SGDLS and CDR2 is YYNGEE in the germline V gene. In DNA, the CDR3 is TGTGCCAGCAACCTGGGGACCGGGGAGCTGTTTTTT. It yields the protein CASNLGTGELFF. Based on the CDR3 plus reference TRBV9 and TRBJ2-2, the full variable domain is DSGVTQTPKHLITATGQRVTLRCSPRSGDLSVYWYQQSLDQGLQFLIQYYNGEERAKGNILERFSAQQFPDLHSELNLSSLELGDSALYFCASNLGTGELFFGEGSRLTVL.

The V call is TRBV5-1, the J call TRBJ2-3, with a possible D match to TRBD1 (6 bases). The CDR3 is 16 amino acids. The germline V gene encodes CDR1 SGHRS and CDR2 YFSETQ. Deletions cut 0 bases from V and 3 bases from J, with 14 bases between. CDR3 sequence reads: CASSLGGRGNTDTQYF. The CDR3 DNA reads TGCGCCAGCAGCTTGGGGGGCAGGGGAAATACAGATACGCAGTATTTT.